Shown below are 6 T cell receptor beta chains from a single sample sequenced in a study of cytomegalovirus exposure and HLA in healthy donors (TCRdb year 2017). Library method: the immunoSEQ multiplex PCR assay. The multiplex PCR relied on a mix of 60 forward primers for TCR Vbeta segments and 13 reverse primers for TCR Jbeta segments. This is the immuneACCESS table as TCRdb keeps it, with only in-frame sequences that have V and J called. A part of the clones is gone; compared with another copy, unresolved V genes explain less than half, and the rest is unexplained. Within this sample are approximately 150,000 clones, with about 75% of them counted one time only. The ten largest clones capture about 4.7% of the sample. Sequenced input: PBMCs. All receptors derive from a man younger than 35 in good health and CMV-seropositive.

The chain links TRBV27 to TRBJ2-1, with 8 positions matching TRBD1. Germline CDR1 reads MNHEY; CDR2 reads SMNVEV (reference sequence). The CDR3 loop spans 17 amino acids. Trimming removed 2 bases from V and 9 bases from J; junction bases left unmatched: 15. The CDR3 DNA sequence: TGTGCCAGCAGTTTAGTCCCCGCTGGCAGGGGGCACCCTGAGCAGTTCTTC. This translates into CASSLVPAGRGHPEQFF.

Many counts were recorded for this clone. V and J are TRBV11-1 and TRBJ2-1, with 8 bases matching TRBD2. Looked up from germline, CDR1 is SGHAT and CDR2 is FQDESV (reference sequence). V gave up 4 bases and J gave up 5 bases; unmatched junction bases: 16. The CDR3 consists of 18 residues. The CDR3 here is CASSSREAGVPIHNEQFF. In DNA form, the CDR3 reads TGTGCCAGCAGCTCCCGTGAAGCGGGAGTTCCAATACACAATGAGCAGTTCTTC.

The chain joins TRBV5-6 to TRBJ2-3; D is ambiguous. Germline V gene sequence: CDR1 SGHDT, CDR2 YYEEEE. This CDR3 region has 14 residues. Deletions cut 1 base from V and 4 bases from J, with 10 bases between. CDR3 nucleotide sequence: TGTGCCAGCAGCTTGTTACTCGAGGCAGATACGCAGTATTTT. Its translation is CASSLLLEADTQYF.

The chain couples TRBV13 to TRBJ2-1; 15 bases fit TRBD2. CDR1 is PRHDT and CDR2 is FYEKMQ in the germline V gene (reference sequence). This CDR3 region has 19 residues. The J segment lost 10 bases and the V segment lost 5 bases, leaving 18 bases of the junction unmatched. The CDR3 here is CASSLASGLAGGPSWEQFF. The CDR3 region has the DNA TGTGCCAGCAGCCTCGCCTCGGGACTAGCGGGGGGCCCATCATGGGAGCAGTTCTTC. The variable domain in full, completed from reference TRBV13 and TRBJ2-1, reads AAGVIQSPRHLIKEKRETATLKCYPIPRHDTVYWYQQGPGQDPQFLISFYEKMQSDKGSIPDRFSAQQFSDYHSELNMSSLELGDSALYFCASSLASGLAGGPSWEQFFGPGTRLTVL.

The V and J genes are TRBV5-8 and TRBJ2-2; no clear D gene. Germline values: CDR1 SGHTS, CDR2 YDEGEE. Trimming removed 5 bases at V and 0 bases at J, with 11 bases between. The CDR3 loop spans 15 amino acids. Here the CDR3 DNA reads TGTGCCAGCAGGTACGGAGACGCGAACACCGGGGAGCTGTTTTTT. It encodes CASRYGDANTGELFF.

CDR3 loop: CASSLGTGPGQPQHF. CDR3 nucleotides: TGCGCCAGCAGCCTGGGGACAGGGCCGGGTCAGCCCCAGCATTTT. The chain combines TRBV5-1 with TRBJ1-5; 9 nucleotides line up with TRBD1. Germline CDR1 reads SGHRS; CDR2 reads YFSETQ. This CDR3 is 15 amino acids long. V lost 4 bases and J lost 6; bases outside the gene matches: 8. Using reference TRBV5-1 and TRBJ1-5 for the parts outside the CDR3, the full variable domain is KAGVTQTPRYLIKTRGQQVTLSCSPISGHRSVSWYQQTPGQGLQFLFEYFSETQRNKGNFPGRFSGRQFSNSRSEMNVSTLELGDSALYLCASSLGTGPGQPQHFGDGTRLSIL.